These T cell receptor beta chains were read from a single sample in a study of T cell changes during pregnancy in multiple sclerosis. Only in-frame clones appear in the TCRdb table, and some are missing; sequencing was by immunoSEQ multiplex PCR. This table has some 94,000 clones, about 91% appearing once. The sample was peripheral blood, taken in the first trimester of pregnancy. The receptor set was obtained from a female donor in good health, enrolled as a control in a pregnancy study. CDR3s include the opening cysteine and the closing phenylalanine or tryptophan. Each record gives: clone size, V gene, D gene, J gene, CDR3 DNA, CDR3 protein. D genes are given only for firm matches. Clone size is given for some rows only: seen once, a few or many times, or a class if the clone is expanded.

size: NA
V: TRBV4-3
D: TRBD2
J: TRBJ2-7
DNA: TGCGCCAGCAGCCCGCGGGGGGCCCGATCCTACGAGCAGTACTTC
CDR3: CASSPRGARSYEQYF

size: NA
V: TRBV29-1
D: NA
J: TRBJ1-1
DNA: TGCAGCGCCAGGGGGAACACTGAAGCTTTCTTT
CDR3: CSARGNTEAFF

size: few
V: TRBV7-2
D: NA
J: TRBJ1-6
DNA: TGTGCCAGCAGCTTAGCGCGATATTCACCCCTCCACTTT
CDR3: CASSLARYSPLHF

size: NA
V: TRBV6-1
D: TRBD1
J: TRBJ1-3
DNA: TGTGCCAGCAGTGATTCGACAGGGGGACGAAACACCATATATTTT
CDR3: CASSDSTGGRNTIYF

size: NA
V: TRBV5-5
D: TRBD2
J: TRBJ2-5
DNA: TGTGCCAGCAGCGCCGGACTAGGCTCGGAGACCCAGTACTTC
CDR3: CASSAGLGSETQYF

size: NA
V: TRBV13
D: NA
J: TRBJ1-1
DNA: TGTGCCAGCAGCCAGAACCCGAACACTGAAGCTTTCTTT
CDR3: CASSQNPNTEAFF

size: few
V: TRBV2
D: TRBD1
J: TRBJ1-1
DNA: TGTGCCATAACAGGGGGCGCGAGGCCGAACACTGAAGCTTTCTTT
CDR3: CAITGGARPNTEAFF

size: NA
V: TRBV19
D: NA
J: TRBJ1-2
DNA: TGTGCCAGTAGTATTGAGAGGGAGGGCTATGGCTACACCTTC
CDR3: CASSIEREGYGYTF

size: few
V: TRBV6-5
D: NA
J: TRBJ2-7
DNA: TGTGCCACCACAGGAGACTCATACGAGCAGTACTTC
CDR3: CATTGDSYEQYF

size: NA
V: TRBV5-1
D: NA
J: TRBJ1-2
DNA: TGCGCCAGCAGCTTGGTAGCAGGGCGAGGTTCCATATACCTCTATGGCTACACCTTC
CDR3: CASSLVAGRGSIYLYGYTF

size: NA
V: TRBV11-2
D: NA
J: TRBJ2-2
DNA: TGTGCCAGCAGCTTAGATAGAGGGTCCGGGGAGCTGTTTTTT
CDR3: CASSLDRGSGELFF

size: NA
V: TRBV2
D: NA
J: TRBJ1-5
DNA: TGTGCCAGCAGGAACACAGGGTATAGCAATCAGCCCCAGCATTTT
CDR3: CASRNTGYSNQPQHF

size: NA
V: TRBV6-1
D: NA
J: TRBJ1-3
DNA: TGTGCCAGCAGTGATGGCAGGGTGGCCATATATTTT
CDR3: CASSDGRVAIYF

size: NA
V: TRBV28
D: NA
J: TRBJ1-3
DNA: TGTGCCAGCAGGGGGGCAGGCCATCTGTCCTCTGGAAACACCATATATTTT
CDR3: CASRGAGHLSSGNTIYF

size: NA
V: TRBV6-1
D: NA
J: TRBJ1-6
DNA: TGTGCCAGCAGTGAAGCGCAGGGCAGGGATCCCCCTTTGTTT
CDR3: CASSEAQGRDPPLF

size: NA
V: TRBV9
D: TRBD1
J: TRBJ1-5
DNA: TGTGCCAGCAGCGAACAGGGGCTATGGAATCAGCCCCAGCATTTT
CDR3: CASSEQGLWNQPQHF

size: NA
V: TRBV6-5
D: TRBD1
J: TRBJ1-2
DNA: TGTGCCAGCAGCCTAACGGACAGGGCCTATGGCTACACCTTC
CDR3: CASSLTDRAYGYTF

size: NA
V: TRBV11-1
D: NA
J: TRBJ2-1
DNA: TGTGCCAGCAGCGTAGGACTACTTGGAGAGCAGTTCTTC
CDR3: CASSVGLLGEQFF

size: NA
V: TRBV9
D: NA
J: TRBJ1-2
DNA: TGTGCCAGCAGCGTTGGGGCGGCATTC
CDR3: CASSVGAAF

size: once
V: TRBV4-1
D: NA
J: TRBJ1-2
DNA: TGCGCCAGCAGCCAAGACCGGCAGGGTTGGAATGGCTACACCTTC
CDR3: CASSQDRQGWNGYTF

size: NA
V: TRBV6-6
D: NA
J: TRBJ1-1
DNA: TGTGCCAGCAGTTATAAGGGGATGAACACTGAAGCTTTCTTT
CDR3: CASSYKGMNTEAFF

size: NA
V: TRBV7-9
D: NA
J: TRBJ1-2
DNA: TGTGCCAGCAGCATTTACAGTCGAACAAACTATGGCTACACCTTC
CDR3: CASSIYSRTNYGYTF

size: once
V: TRBV5-1
D: NA
J: TRBJ2-3
DNA: TGCGCCAGCAGCTTGGTGGCAGGGGCGGCAGATACGCAGTATTTT
CDR3: CASSLVAGAADTQYF

size: NA
V: TRBV6-1
D: NA
J: TRBJ1-2
DNA: TGTGCCAGCAGTGAGGCATACTATGGCTACACCTTC
CDR3: CASSEAYYGYTF

size: NA
V: TRBV6-5
D: NA
J: TRBJ2-7
DNA: TGTGCCACCCGCCGCCCTCAGGGGTACGAGCAGTACTTC
CDR3: CATRRPQGYEQYF

size: NA
V: TRBV11-2
D: TRBD1
J: TRBJ1-1
DNA: TGTGCCAGCAGCTTCTCTGGGACAGGCCCAAAAGGGGACACTGAAGCTTTCTTT
CDR3: CASSFSGTGPKGDTEAFF

size: once
V: TRBV5-1
D: NA
J: TRBJ1-3
DNA: TGCGCCAGCAGCTTGGGGACATCTGGAAACACCATATATTTT
CDR3: CASSLGTSGNTIYF

size: NA
V: TRBV5-4
D: TRBD2
J: TRBJ2-1
DNA: TGTGCCAGCAGCGTAGCTAGCGGGAAGTCCTACAATGAGCAGTTCTTC
CDR3: CASSVASGKSYNEQFF

size: once
V: TRBV18
D: TRBD1
J: TRBJ2-7
DNA: TGTGCCAGCTCACCTAGGGACAGGGATTTCGAGCAGTACTTC
CDR3: CASSPRDRDFEQYF

size: NA
V: TRBV2
D: TRBD1
J: TRBJ1-6
DNA: TGTGCCAGCTTGTATGAGGGACAGGGGTATTCACCCCTCCACTTT
CDR3: CASLYEGQGYSPLHF

size: NA
V: TRBV15
D: NA
J: TRBJ2-5
DNA: TGTGCCACCAGCAAGTCCCTAGCTGGGCGTGAAAAGACCCAGTACTTC
CDR3: CATSKSLAGREKTQYF

size: NA
V: TRBV19
D: NA
J: TRBJ1-1
DNA: TGTGCCAGTAGTATAGTCGGGTACGCCGGAACAGCTTTCTTT
CDR3: CASSIVGYAGTAFF

size: few
V: TRBV11-1
D: NA
J: TRBJ2-3
DNA: TGTGCCAGCAGCCCAGGGAGCACAGATACGCAGTATTTT
CDR3: CASSPGSTDTQYF

size: NA
V: TRBV7-2
D: TRBD1
J: TRBJ2-2
DNA: TGTGCCAGCAGCGACCCGGGACAGGGGTACACCGGGGAGCTGTTTTTT
CDR3: CASSDPGQGYTGELFF

size: NA
V: TRBV18
D: NA
J: TRBJ1-1
DNA: TGTGCCAGCTCCGGCGGACAGACTGAAGCTTTCTTT
CDR3: CASSGGQTEAFF

size: NA
V: TRBV6-1
D: NA
J: TRBJ1-2
DNA: TGTGCCAGCACGCGGAAACCGAGTGACTATGGCTACACCTTC
CDR3: CASTRKPSDYGYTF

size: NA
V: TRBV7-9
D: TRBD1
J: TRBJ1-5
DNA: TGTGCCAGCAGCTCGATGACAGGGGACCAGCCCCAGCATTTT
CDR3: CASSSMTGDQPQHF

size: NA
V: TRBV2
D: TRBD1
J: TRBJ1-2
DNA: TGTGCCAGCAGTGAACCCGGGACAGGCTTCTATGGCTACACCTTC
CDR3: CASSEPGTGFYGYTF

size: NA
V: TRBV30
D: TRBD2
J: TRBJ2-1
DNA: TGTGCCTGGAGTGTGGGTGGGGGGGGTTACAATGAGCAGTTCTTC
CDR3: CAWSVGGGGYNEQFF

size: NA
V: TRBV4-3
D: NA
J: TRBJ2-3
DNA: TGCGCCAGCAGCCAAGATGGGGCTAGCACAGATACGCAGTATTTT
CDR3: CASSQDGASTDTQYF

size: NA
V: TRBV7-2
D: TRBD1
J: TRBJ1-6
DNA: TGTGCCAGCAGCTCTCCCGGGACAGGGTATAATTCACCCCTCCACTTT
CDR3: CASSSPGTGYNSPLHF

size: NA
V: TRBV18
D: NA
J: TRBJ1-1
DNA: TGTGCCAGCTCCCCAGTCGACACTGAAGCTTTCTTT
CDR3: CASSPVDTEAFF

size: once
V: TRBV6-1
D: NA
J: TRBJ2-5
DNA: TGTGCCAGCAGTTCACGTTGGGGCCGAGAGACCCAGTACTTC
CDR3: CASSSRWGRETQYF

size: NA
V: TRBV30
D: TRBD1
J: TRBJ1-6
DNA: TGTGCCTGGAACCGGGACAGGGAGTCACCCCTCCACTTT
CDR3: CAWNRDRESPLHF

size: NA
V: TRBV30
D: NA
J: TRBJ1-4
DNA: TGTGCCTGGAGCGCCGGGGCTAATGAAAAACTGTTTTTT
CDR3: CAWSAGANEKLFF

size: NA
V: TRBV6-5
D: TRBD1
J: TRBJ1-2
DNA: TGTGCCAGCAGCAGAACCGACAGGGGGCGTCCTGGCTACACCTTC
CDR3: CASSRTDRGRPGYTF

size: NA
V: TRBV18
D: TRBD1
J: TRBJ2-7
DNA: TGTGCCAGCTCACCCCCCGGGACAGACCCTTATCAGCAGCAGTACTTC
CDR3: CASSPPGTDPYQQQYF

size: NA
V: TRBV18
D: NA
J: TRBJ2-5
DNA: TGTGCCAGCTCGCCCGGAGGGCAGGAGACCCAGTACTTC
CDR3: CASSPGGQETQYF

size: NA
V: TRBV11-2
D: NA
J: TRBJ2-7
DNA: TGTGCCAGCAGCGCGACCAGTGGGGGCTCTAGCTCCTACGAGCAGTACTTC
CDR3: CASSATSGGSSSYEQYF

size: NA
V: TRBV4-3
D: NA
J: TRBJ1-5
DNA: TGCGCCAGCAGCCAAGCAACAGCCTATCAGCCCCAGCATTTT
CDR3: CASSQATAYQPQHF

size: NA
V: TRBV6-1
D: NA
J: TRBJ1-2
DNA: TGTGCCAGCAGGGGCAACCATGGCTACACCTTC
CDR3: CASRGNHGYTF

size: once
V: TRBV13
D: NA
J: TRBJ2-7
DNA: TGTGCCAGCAGCCGCAGGGGGCGACGGGGGGACGAGCAGTACTTC
CDR3: CASSRRGRRGDEQYF

size: NA
V: TRBV6-1
D: NA
J: TRBJ1-1
DNA: TGTGCCAGCACGGTGGGGGGGCGATTAAGTACTGAAGCTTTCTTT
CDR3: CASTVGGRLSTEAFF

size: NA
V: TRBV5-6
D: TRBD1
J: TRBJ1-2
DNA: TGTGCCAGCAGCCGCGGACAGGGATATGGCTACACCTTC
CDR3: CASSRGQGYGYTF

size: once
V: TRBV6-6
D: TRBD2
J: TRBJ2-7
DNA: TGTGCCAGCAGTTACGGTTCAGCGGGGGGTCTGTACGAGCAGTACTTC
CDR3: CASSYGSAGGLYEQYF